The 21 T cell receptor beta chains below all came from one sample that was sequenced in a study of shared clonotypes between healthy human individuals. The naive CD8 subset, CD45RO-negative cells positively selected for CCR7, excluded terminally differentiated effector memory CD45RA+ cells. The repertoire was sequenced with immunoSEQ multiplex PCR; TCRdb's copy has only in-frame clones and lacks some. The repertoire holds roughly 2,000,000 clones, with over 85% as singletons. Sequenced: naive CD8+ T cells sorted from blood. The receptors come from a man younger than 35 in good health.

The chain uses TRBV2 and TRBJ2-5; D uncertain. V was clipped by 6 bases and J by 5 bases, with 7 bases between them. The CDR3 has 11 amino acids. Germline-derived CDR1 and CDR2 are SNHLY and FYNNEI. The CDR3: CASRERETQYF. In nucleotides, the CDR3 is TGTGCCAGCAGGGAGAGGGAGACCCAGTACTTC.

This chain connects TRBV10-3 to TRBJ2-5; 7 bases fit TRBD1. Germline assignment: CDR1 ENHRY and CDR2 SYGVKD. J gave up 5 bases and V 2 bases, and 5 bases lay outside the gene matches. The CDR3 is 14 amino acids. CDR3 DNA sequence: TGTGCCATCAGTGAGGCGGACAGGTCCGAGACCCAGTACTTC. Translation: CAISEADRSETQYF.

The rearrangement uses TRBV18 and TRBJ2-1; D possibly corresponds to TRBD2 (6 bases). CDR1 and CDR2 (germline): KGHSH, LQKENI. V was pared by 2 bases and J by 0 bases, with 8 bases between. The CDR3 runs 15 residues. CDR3 sequence: CASSPREASYNEQFF. The CDR3 DNA sequence: TGTGCCAGCTCACCAAGGGAGGCCTCCTACAATGAGCAGTTCTTC.

The genes are TRBV7-9 and TRBJ2-7, with TRBD2 as a possible D gene (6 bases). Germline CDR1 SEHNR, CDR2 FQNEAQ (reference sequence). The CDR3 consists of 14 residues. Trimming removed 1 base at V and 2 bases at J, with 9 bases between. The DNA for the CDR3 is TGTGCCAGCAGCTTAGAACTAGCTCCCTACGAGCAGTACTTC. It specifies CASSLELAPYEQYF.

The genes are TRBV7-9 and TRBJ2-6; no firm D call. The CDR3 is 16 amino acids. Trimming took 5 bases from V and 0 from J, leaving 11 bases between them. Germline V gives CDR1 SEHNR, CDR2 FQNEAQ (reference sequence). The chain's CDR3 is CASSRISLSGANVLTF. CDR3 nucleotide sequence: TGTGCCAGCAGCCGAATATCTCTCTCTGGGGCCAACGTCCTGACTTTC.

The genes are TRBV6-1 and TRBJ2-7, with 8 bases matching TRBD1. CDR1 and CDR2 from the germline V gene are MNHNS and SASEGT. V was clipped by 4 bases and J by 0 bases; unmatched bases: 8. CDR3 length: 16 residues. CDR3 nucleotide sequence: TGTGCCAGCAGTGGAAACAGGGGGACGAGCTCCTACGAGCAGTACTTC. Protein sequence: CASSGNRGTSSYEQYF.

This rearrangement joins TRBV5-6 to TRBJ1-6, with TRBD1 matching over 10 bases. The trim removed 3 bases at V and 7 bases at J, leaving 1 base unmatched. The CDR3 extends over 14 amino acids. Germline CDR1 reads SGHDT; CDR2 reads YYEEEE. CDR3 protein: CASSWGQGNSPLHF. Here the CDR3 DNA reads TGTGCCAGCAGCTGGGGACAGGGGAATTCACCCCTCCACTTT.

The chain carries TRBV6-1 and TRBJ1-1; a weak D match, TRBD1 (5 bases). The CDR3 spans 14 residues. Germline CDR1 reads MNHNS; CDR2 reads SASEGT. Between the trimmed V and J ends, which lost 0 bases and 6 bases, there was a span of 11 bases. CDR3 sequence (DNA): TGTGCCAGCAGTGAAGCTGTTGGGGGTTCTGAAGCTTTCTTT. Encoded protein: CASSEAVGGSEAFF.

For the CDR3, the DNA is TGTGCCAGCAGTCTGGACCCCACAGATACGCAGTATTTT. It encodes CASSLDPTDTQYF. The V call is TRBV9, the J call TRBJ2-3; D call uncertain. CDR3 length equals 13 residues. Germline V CDR1 and CDR2: SGDLS, YYNGEE. The ends were cut back, 5 bases at V and 2 bases at J, with 9 bases in the middle.

A word on this clone: At the DNA level, this CDR3 is encoded by other sequences in the same sample as well. The chain has TRBV30 and TRBJ1-1; the D is unclear. Germline V CDR1 and CDR2: GTSNPN, SVGIG (reference sequence). Trimming stripped 0 bases from V and 8 bases from J, with 7 bases between. The CDR3 totals 11 residues. The CDR3 DNA sequence: TGTGCCTGGAGTGTATCGGGGGAAGCTTTCTTT. Protein: CAWSVSGEAFF.

V usage is TRBV7-6 and J usage is TRBJ2-1, with TRBD1 matching 8 bases. The CDR3 consists of 16 residues. Germline V gene sequence: CDR1 SGHVS, CDR2 FNYEAQ. V lost 1 base to trimming and J lost 0 bases; unmatched junction nucleotides: 2. The CDR3 reads CASSLGQGSSYNEQFF. CDR3 in DNA: TGTGCCAGCAGCTTAGGACAGGGGAGCTCCTACAATGAGCAGTTCTTC.

This rearrangement joins TRBV6-6 to TRBJ2-5, with D unclear. Between the trimmed V and J ends, which lost 1 base and 1 base, there was a span of 7 bases. The CDR3 covers 14 residues. From germline, CDR1 is MNHNY and CDR2 SVGAGI (reference sequence). This chain's CDR3 is CASSYFGSQETQYF. The CDR3 DNA reads as TGTGCCAGCAGTTACTTCGGGTCCCAAGAGACCCAGTACTTC.

The chain couples TRBV7-9 to TRBJ2-7; 10 positions agree with TRBD1. With V trimmed by 5 bases and J by 5 bases, 9 bases remained unmatched. The CDR3 consists of 15 residues. The germline V gene has CDR1 SEHNR and CDR2 FQNEAQ (reference sequence). The CDR3 region has the DNA TGTGCCAGCAGCGCTAGACAGGGGGCTTGGAACGAGCAGTACTTC. Encoded protein: CASSARQGAWNEQYF.

The chain is built from TRBV13 and TRBJ2-4; the D is unclear. The germline V gene has CDR1 PRHDT and CDR2 FYEKMQ (reference sequence). The V end lost 2 bases, the J end lost 9 bases, and 11 bases lay between the germline ends. The CDR3 runs to 13 residues. The CDR3 DNA is TGTGCCAGCAGCTTACTGGGTCAGAGCATTCAGTACTTC. Encoded protein: CASSLLGQSIQYF.

This clone came up once. This chain connects TRBV27 to TRBJ2-5; D is ambiguous. Germline V CDR1 and CDR2: MNHEY, SMNVEV (reference sequence). Trimming shortened V by 5 bases and J by 1 base, and 17 bases separated the two germline ends. CDR3 length: 16 residues. CDR3 bases: TGTGCCAGCAGTCCGCAAAGGGTGCAGGTCCAAGAGACCCAGTACTTC. It specifies CASSPQRVQVQETQYF.

The rearrangement uses TRBV27 and TRBJ2-7; 7 bases are a match to TRBD2. There are 15 residues in the CDR3. Germline lookup yields CDR1 MNHEY and CDR2 SMNVEV (reference sequence). V dropped 5 bases and J dropped 2; count of bases not matched to a gene: 9. The CDR3 sequence is CASSPLHGGTYEQYF. The CDR3 region has the DNA TGTGCCAGCAGTCCCCTCCACGGGGGGACCTACGAGCAGTACTTC.

Regarding this clone: Other DNA sequences within the sample encode an identical CDR3. The rearrangement joins TRBV19 to TRBJ2-7, with a weak D call TRBD2 (6 bases). V lost 3 bases and J 4 bases, leaving 10 bases between the germline ends. This CDR3 has 13 amino acids. Germline CDR1 and CDR2: LNHDA and SQIVND (reference sequence). The CDR3 loop is CASSIRDSYEQYF. For the CDR3, the DNA is TGTGCCAGTAGTATCCGGGACTCTTACGAGCAGTACTTC.

The chain has TRBV5-6 and TRBJ2-7, with 10 nucleotides matching TRBD2. The CDR3 length is 16 residues. Trimming at V came to 3 bases and at J to 0 bases, leaving 6 bases not matched to a gene. The germline V gene encodes CDR1 SGHDT and CDR2 YYEEEE. CDR3 nucleotide sequence: TGTGCCAGCAGCTATGGACTAGCGGAAAACTCCTACGAGCAGTACTTC. Its translation: CASSYGLAENSYEQYF.

This chain links TRBV2 with TRBJ2-7, with 9 bases fitting TRBD1. The CDR3 runs 15 residues. V shed 4 bases, J shed 4 bases, and the junction held 8 bases outside the gene matches. Germline loops: CDR1 SNHLY, CDR2 FYNNEI. The CDR3: CASSGGGDRVYEQYF. CDR3 nucleotides: TGTGCCAGCAGTGGAGGGGGGGACAGGGTGTACGAGCAGTACTTC.

The count of this clone is one. V and J are TRBV6-5 and TRBJ2-7; a weak D match, TRBD1 (8 bases). CDR1 and CDR2 from the germline V gene are MNHEY and SVGAGI. The V end was cut by 8 bases, the J end by 0 bases, with 17 bases between. CDR3 length: 15 amino acids. Written as DNA, the CDR3 is TGTGCCAGCCGTAACAGGGGGGGAAGCTCCTACGAGCAGTACTTC. Translation gives CASRNRGGSSYEQYF.

This rearrangement joins TRBV19 to TRBJ2-1; perhaps D is TRBD1 or TRBD2 (5 bases each). Trimming cost V 5 bases and J 4 bases, with 15 bases left between them. CDR3 length: 15 residues. Germline lookup yields CDR1 LNHDA and CDR2 SQIVND (reference sequence). DNA of the CDR3: TGTGCCAGTAGTCTACCAGAGGGGCTTTACAATGAGCAGTTCTTC. Translating it yields CASSLPEGLYNEQFF.